Listed below are T cell receptor beta chains from one sample, sequenced in a study of T cells in Graves' hyperthyroidism and ophthalmopathy. MiXCR, run by TCRdb on the multiplex PCR reads, gives a single entry per CDR3 protein. The repertoire holds some 620,000 distinct CDR3 sequences, with around 16% as singletons. The sequencing sample was made of blood. These receptors all come from a woman aged 25 to 39 with Graves' hyperthyroidism. CDR3s include the opening cysteine and the closing phenylalanine or tryptophan. Fields, in order: clone size, J gene, D gene, V gene, CDR3 DNA, CDR3 protein. D genes are given only for firm matches. Only part of the rows carry a size: once, few, many, or a class if the clone is expanded.

many TRBJ2-7 NA TRBV7-9 TGTGCCAGCAGCTCCAGTGGGAGCTCCCCCAACGAGCAGTACTTC CASSSSGSSPNEQYF
few TRBJ2-1 TRBD2 TRBV6-2/TRBV6-3 TGTGCCAGCAGTTACTACCGAAGCGGGAGTCCCTACAATGAGCAGTTCTTC CASSYYRSGSPYNEQFF
few TRBJ2-4 NA TRBV28 TGTGCCAGCAGAGAACAGGGTCCCAAAAACATTCAGTACTTC CASREQGPKNIQYF
few TRBJ2-1 NA TRBV6-2/TRBV6-3 TGTGCCAGCAGTTACTCAACGGGGGCGCGGAATGAGCAGTTCTTC CASSYSTGARNEQFF
NA TRBJ2-3 NA TRBV4-2 TGTGCCAGCAGCCAGGGGCAGAGGTTAGATACGCAGTATTTT CASSQGQRLDTQYF
few TRBJ1-3 NA TRBV6-1 TGTGCCAGCATCGGCTTTCGAGCAATCTCTGGAAACACCATATATTTT CASIGFRAISGNTIYF
many TRBJ1-2 NA TRBV30 TGTGCCTGGTCCGACGGAATCAAGTTCTATGGCTACACCTTC CAWSDGIKFYGYTF
many TRBJ2-2 NA TRBV7-2 TGTGCCAGCAGCCCGAGTTCGGGGACCGGGGAGCTGTTTTTT CASSPSSGTGELFF
few TRBJ2-6 NA TRBV7-3 TGTGCCAGCAGCTTAGGGCCGAGCTCTGGGGCCAACGTCCTGACTTTC CASSLGPSSGANVLTF
NA TRBJ2-1 NA TRBV20-1 TGCAGTGCTAGAGATCCCCTAAGGTACAACGAGCAGTTCTTC CSARDPLRYNEQFF
NA TRBJ1-6 NA TRBV7-9 TGTGCCAGCAGCACCGAGGAGCGTTCACCCCTCCACTTT CASSTEERSPLHF
many TRBJ2-1 TRBD2 TRBV30 TGTGCCTGGAAGGTGCGGGAGGGGCCCCATGAGCAGTTCTTC CAWKVREGPHEQFF
once TRBJ2-5 TRBD2 TRBV29-1 TGCAGCGCACCCGGGACTAGCAGTTCCGGAGAGACCCAGTACTTC CSAPGTSSSGETQYF
NA TRBJ1-2 NA TRBV4-2 TGTGCCAGCAGTCCCACGAGGTACTATGGCTACACCTTC CASSPTRYYGYTF
many TRBJ2-7 NA TRBV30 TGTGCCTGGGACTCCGGGAGCGGTAACTACGAGCAGTACTTC CAWDSGSGNYEQYF
many TRBJ2-1 TRBD1 TRBV7-2 TGTGCCAGCAGCACCGGACAGGGCAATGAGCAGTTCTTC CASSTGQGNEQFF
NA TRBJ2-3 NA TRBV6-2/TRBV6-3 TGTGCCAGCAGTTACCCTGGAGGGACTAGCACAGATACGCAGTATTTT CASSYPGGTSTDTQYF
few TRBJ2-2 NA TRBV7-9 TGTGCCAGCAGTTCGGGACAGCCAGGGGGGATACCGAACACCGGGGAGCTGTTTTTT CASSSGQPGGIPNTGELFF
NA TRBJ2-1 NA TRBV20-1 TGCAGTGCTAAGAGTGGGGGCTACAATGAGCAGTTCTTC CSAKSGGYNEQFF
many TRBJ1-1 NA TRBV19 TGTGCCAGTAGTACCCTCCCGGGGGCTGACGCTGAAGCTTTCTTT CASSTLPGADAEAFF
few TRBJ2-3 TRBD2 TRBV10-2 TGCGCCAGCAGTGATAGGGCTAGCGGGAGTTTTACAGATACGCAGTATTTT CASSDRASGSFTDTQYF
NA TRBJ1-6 NA TRBV11-2 TGTGCCAGCAGCTTCTGGACCGAGAATTCACCCCTCCACTTT CASSFWTENSPLHF
NA TRBJ1-5 NA TRBV15 TGTGCCACCAGCCGGGGGCTTGGGGGCCCGAATCAGCCCCAGCATTTT CATSRGLGGPNQPQHF
NA TRBJ1-1 NA TRBV25-1 TGTGCCAGCATGTCCGATTATTTGAACACTGAAGCTTTCTTT CASMSDYLNTEAFF
many TRBJ2-3 NA TRBV15 TGTGCCACCAGCAGCCCCGCGGAAGATACGCAGTATTTT CATSSPAEDTQYF
many TRBJ2-7 TRBD1 TRBV4-3 TGCGCCAGCAGCCTTGACGGGACAGGGATCTACGAGCAGTACTTC CASSLDGTGIYEQYF
NA TRBJ1-4 NA TRBV12-3/TRBV12-4 TGTGCCAGCTGGGGGGGCGGGTCTAATGAAAAACTGTTTTTT CASWGGGSNEKLFF
NA TRBJ1-5 TRBD1 TRBV12-3/TRBV12-4 TGTGCCAGCAGTTTCGATCCAGGGGGGAATCAGCCCCAGCATTTT CASSFDPGGNQPQHF
many TRBJ2-5 TRBD1 TRBV20-1 TGCAGTGCTAGAGTTACACCCGGACAGGGGGAAAGTGAGACCCAGTACTTC CSARVTPGQGESETQYF
many TRBJ2-2 NA TRBV28 TGTGCCAGCAGACAGCGGCCCACCGGGGAGCTGTTTTTT CASRQRPTGELFF
many TRBJ2-7 TRBD2 TRBV28 TGTGCCAGCAGCCGAGGGGCGGGAGGGCCCGTCTACGAGCAGTACTTC CASSRGAGGPVYEQYF
many TRBJ2-3 NA TRBV7-2 TGTGCCAGCAGCCCAAGAGCACTAAACACAGATACGCAGTATTTT CASSPRALNTDTQYF
many TRBJ1-4 NA TRBV30 TGTGCCTGGAGTCCTTGGGGGAATGAAAAACTGTTTTTT CAWSPWGNEKLFF
few TRBJ2-1 NA TRBV7-8 TGTGCCAGCAGCCCCCAGGGCGCGGCACCCTACAATGAGCAGTTCTTC CASSPQGAAPYNEQFF
many TRBJ1-5 NA TRBV27 TGTGCCAGCAGTTTATCTGGGTATCAGCCCCAGCATTTT CASSLSGYQPQHF
NA TRBJ2-7 NA TRBV6-1 TGTGCCAGCAAGGGGAGCATCGAGCAGTACTTC CASKGSIEQYF
many TRBJ2-2 NA TRBV11-2 TGTGCCAGCACCTCCTCAACAGGGGAGGTGTTTTTT CASTSSTGEVFF
many TRBJ1-3 TRBD1 TRBV3-1 TGTGCCGTAGGACAGGGGACTACTGGAAACACCATATATTTT CAVGQGTTGNTIYF
many TRBJ2-1 NA TRBV20-1 TGCAGTGCTAGCGGGCCGGGAGAATACAATGAGCAGTTCTTC CSASGPGEYNEQFF
many TRBJ2-1 NA TRBV5-1 TGCGCCAGCGACCTTAGAGACAGCTACTACAATGAGCAGTTCTTC CASDLRDSYYNEQFF
few TRBJ2-3 NA TRBV6-4 TGTGCCAGCAGCCCCGACGGGGGAGTCCCAGATACGCAGTATTTT CASSPDGGVPDTQYF
few TRBJ2-3 NA TRBV20-1 TGCAGTGCTAGAGAAACCGGTGGCACAGATACGCAGTATTTT CSARETGGTDTQYF
many TRBJ2-1 NA TRBV4-1 TGCGCCAGCAGCCAAGACGGGGATGAGCAGTTCTTC CASSQDGDEQFF
NA TRBJ2-1 TRBD2 TRBV24-1 TGTGCCACCAGTGATCCGGGACTAGCGCGTTACAATGAGCAGTTCTTC CATSDPGLARYNEQFF
NA TRBJ2-5 TRBD2 TRBV10-3 TGTGCCAGCAGTGAGCTAGCGGGAGTCCAAGAGACCCAGTACTTC CASSELAGVQETQYF
few TRBJ1-1 NA TRBV5-1 TGCGCCAGCAGCTTCCAATACAGGAGGACTGAAGCTTTCTTT CASSFQYRRTEAFF
many TRBJ1-5 TRBD1 TRBV6-2/TRBV6-3 TGTGCCAGCAGAGAACAGGGGAAACAGCCCCAGCATTTT CASREQGKQPQHF
many TRBJ2-5 TRBD2 TRBV11-2 TGTGCCAGCAGCTTATCGGGGGGTGGAGAAGAGACCCAGTACTTC CASSLSGGGEETQYF